The source of this T cell receptor beta chain is a study of blood T cell repertoires in COVID-19. At the level of the study: In each case, the material was cDNA or gDNA derived from T cells, B-cell-depleted T cells, or PBMCs.

Germline lookup yields CDR1 SGHTA and CDR2 FQGNSA. The V gene end was trimmed by 5 bases and the J gene end by 6 bases; junction bases not matched to a gene: 9. This CDR3 contains 15 residues. As handled by the study authors: Estimates of nucleated cell counts were drawn from the amplification of reference gene primers. Measured with immunoSEQ multiplex PCR; TCRdb has only the in-frame clones, and not every one. The D gene and trimming were derived from the DNA, and the V and J assignments and clone size from that table. The profile covers 250,000 to 300,000 clones, with approximately 90% appearing a single time and roughly 2.1% taken by the ten largest.

The TCR was taken from a woman aged 40 to 49 with acute COVID-19. This chain joins TRBV7-2 and TRBJ2-7; 11 nucleotides match TRBD2. The material sequenced was PBMCs or T cells enriched from blood (not recorded which). The chain's CDR3 is CASSPFTSGSGEQYF. The DNA of the CDR3 is TGTGCCAGCAGCCCGTTTACTAGCGGGAGTGGCGAGCAGTACTTC. The whole variable domain, remainder taken from reference TRBV7-2 and TRBJ2-7, is GAGVSQSPSNKVTEKGKDVELRCDPISGHTALYWYRQSLGQGLEFLIYFQGNSAPDKSGLPSDRFSAERTGGSVSTLTIQRTQQEDSAVYLCASSPFTSGSGEQYFGPGTRLTVT.